This record covers a single TCR beta chain. The antigen is not known. Sequencing libraries of naive CD8 cells derived from around 20,000 to 1,000,000 sorted cells with 10%, 30% or 50% RNA. Naive CD8 T cell sorting was performed on the CD8+CD4-CCR7+CD45RA+ phenotype. The sample is drawn from a study of molecular identifiers for immune sequencing clone quantification. This CDR3 is built from 16 residues. Unmatched junction bases numbered 10, after V lost 4 bases and J lost 7 bases. Germline-derived CDR1 and CDR2 are SGHAT and FQNNGV. Study observations and caveats: Clones with over 20 RNA copies captured over 98% of effector molecules but under 1% of naive ones.

The bulk TCR libraries were made with methods described before and with listed TCR primers. TCRdb independently ran MiXCR on the PCR reads; one entry per CDR3 protein. The sample records about 510,000 distinct CDR3 sequences, about 22% being singletons. Sequencing was carried out using naive CD8+ T cells from blood, with Jurkat cell RNA spiked in. Documented subset: FACS-sorted CD8+CD4-CCR7+CD45RA+ naive T cells. The source of this sequence is a human donor in good health. Some libraries in this study had Jurkat cell RNA spiked in. The gene calls are TRBV11-2 and TRBJ2-1, with 10 bases identical to TRBD2. This chain's CDR3 is CASSYLAGDLRNEQFF. As DNA, the CDR3 is TGTGCCAGCAGCTACCTAGCGGGGGACCTTCGGAATGAGCAGTTCTTC.